The 17 T cell receptor beta chains reported below all come from one sample, sequenced in a study of beta chain features in type 1 diabetes. Overall study findings and caveats: In every one of the four CD4+ subsets, TCRB CDR3s were moderately but significantly shorter in Type 1 diabetes patients.

The study reverse transcribed the entire isolated RNA, so it sequenced expressed TCRB transcripts. Data came from immunoSEQ multiplex PCR; TCRdb stores just in-frame clones and leaves some out. Of around 340,000 clones listed, over 7% are singletons. These receptors are not linked to any known antigen. Sequencing input: central memory CD4+ T cells from blood. The receptors originated from a man younger than 45 with type 1 diabetes.

This clone was picked up many times. This rearrangement joins TRBV7-2 to TRBJ1-2, with 10 bases that match TRBD1. CDR1 SGHTA and CDR2 FQGNSA come from the germline V gene. The CDR3 loop spans 14 amino acids. With 5 bases clipped from V and 4 bases from J, the junction kept 4 bases outside the gene matches. The CDR3 reads CASSGTGALYGYTF. The CDR3, as DNA: TGTGCCAGCAGCGGGACAGGGGCCCTCTATGGCTACACCTTC.

The gene calls are TRBV7-9 and TRBJ1-2; D is ambiguous. The V end was cut by 3 bases, the J end by 8 bases, with 16 bases between. Looked up from germline, CDR1 is SEHNR and CDR2 is FQNEAQ (reference sequence). The CDR3 is 14 residues long. The CDR3 DNA reads as TGTGCCAGCAGCTTGCAGCCCCAGACGGACGGCTACACCTTC. Encoded protein: CASSLQPQTDGYTF.

The J gene is TRBJ1-6, the V gene TRBV11-2, with D perhaps TRBD1 (5 bases). The CDR3 totals 14 residues. Germline CDR1 reads SGHAT; CDR2 reads FQNNGV. V was trimmed by 1 base and J by 6 bases, leaving 7 bases between them. The DNA of the CDR3 is TGTGCCAGCAGCTTAGGCCAGGGTAATTCACCCCTCCACTTT. This encodes CASSLGQGNSPLHF.

This clone was counted a few times. The junction shows a germline mismatch at one end, possibly a read error. The CDR3 DNA reads as TGTGCTAGCAGCCCCGGACAGGGGCCCGGAAACACCATATATTTT. It translates to CASSPGQGPGNTIYF. V gene TRBV7-7 combines with J gene TRBJ1-3; TRBD1 matches 9 bases. CDR3 size: 15 residues. Germline V lookup: CDR1 SSHAT, CDR2 FNYEAQ (reference sequence). Together with reference TRBV7-7 and TRBJ1-3, the CDR3 gives the full variable domain: GAGVSQSPRYKVTKRGQDVTLRCDPISSHATLYWYQQALGQGPEFLTYFNYEAQPDKSGLPSDRFSAERPEGSISTLTIQRTEQRDSAMYRCASSPGQGPGNTIYFGEGSWLTVV.

This clone showed up many times. The rearrangement joins TRBV21-1 to TRBJ2-3; the D call of TRBD1 is as the table states it, not checked on the DNA. TRBV21-1 is labeled a pseudogene. The CDR3 covers 15 residues. The CDR3 region is CASKGQATSTDTQYF. CDR3 sequence (DNA): TGTGCCAGCAAGGGACAGGCGACTAGCACAGATACGCAGTATTTT.

The chain is built from TRBV4-1 and TRBJ1-2, with D uncertain. V lost 0 bases to trimming and J lost 4 bases, with 9 bases between them. The CDR3 spans 14 residues. CDR1 and CDR2 (germline): MGHRA, YSYEKL. CDR3 in DNA: TGCGCCAGCAGCCAAGAGGCTCGAACCTATGGCTACACCTTC. It codes for CASSQEARTYGYTF.

This clone has just a few counts. V gene TRBV28 combines with J gene TRBJ1-1, with 7 bases lining up with TRBD1. The CDR3 contains 15 residues. V lost 5 bases to trimming and J lost 2 bases; unmatched junction nucleotides: 8. Germline assignment: CDR1 MDHEN and CDR2 SYDVKM. This chain's CDR3 is CASSQYRTGNTEAFF. DNA for the CDR3: TGTGCCAGCAGTCAATACCGGACAGGCAACACTGAAGCTTTCTTT.

This clone was counted only a few times. Other DNA variants within this sample encode the same CDR3. The chain employs TRBV5-1 and TRBJ2-7; 8 nucleotides agree with TRBD1. The germline V gene encodes CDR1 SGHRS and CDR2 YFSETQ. The V segment lost 4 bases and the J segment 3 bases; nucleotides outside the gene matches: 6. The CDR3 is 14 residues long. The DNA for the CDR3 is TGCGCCAGCAGCCCAGGACAGGGCCTCTACGAGCAGTACTTC. Translation: CASSPGQGLYEQYF.

The chain combines TRBV28 with TRBJ1-6; D remains ambiguous. CDR1 is MDHEN, CDR2 SYDVKM, per germline. The CDR3 is 12 amino acids. Trimming took 6 bases from V and 6 from J, leaving 6 bases between them. CDR3 nucleotide sequence: TGTGCCAGCAGACAGACTAATTCACCCCTCCACTTT. This translates into CASRQTNSPLHF.

This clone was recorded many times. V is TRBV21-1 and J is TRBJ1-2. TRBV21-1 represents a pseudogene. CDR3 length: 8 amino acids. CDR3 protein: CASSKVPF. The CDR3 DNA sequence: TGTGCCAGCAGCAAAGTCCCCTTC.

CDR3 sequence reads: CASSLDTGGAEKLFF. The CDR3 nucleotides are TGTGCCAGCAGCTTGGATACAGGGGGCGCCGAAAAACTGTTTTTT. This chain joins TRBV5-6 and TRBJ1-4, with 9 bases aligning to TRBD1. This CDR3 is built from 15 residues. Germline assignment: CDR1 SGHDT and CDR2 YYEEEE. Trimming cost V 0 bases and J 8 bases; bases outside gene matches: 5.

V is TRBV18 and J is TRBJ2-7; 10 bases align to TRBD1. V shed 2 bases and J 7 bases; nucleotides not matched to a gene: 8. Germline CDR1 is KGHSH and CDR2 is LQKENI. This CDR3 has 15 residues. In DNA form, the CDR3 reads TGTGCCAGCTCACCAGAAGGGACAGGGGCCCGGGAGCAGTACTTC. Translation gives CASSPEGTGAREQYF.

This clone was seen a few times. This chain uses TRBV5-6 with TRBJ2-7, with D possibly matching TRBD1 (6 bases). The CDR3 runs 14 residues. CDR1 and CDR2 (germline): SGHDT, YYEEEE. Trimming took 3 bases from V and 2 from J, leaving 12 bases between them. Here the CDR3 DNA reads TGTGCCAGCAGCTATGACAGGTCAACCTACGAGCAGTACTTC. As protein: CASSYDRSTYEQYF.

V gene TRBV4-3 combines with J gene TRBJ2-7, with 9 bases that match TRBD1. The V gene's germline CDR1 is LGHNA and CDR2 YSLEER. With V trimmed by 0 bases and J by 4 bases, 4 bases remained unmatched. This CDR3 spans 15 amino acids. CDR3 sequence reads: CASSQDSTGGYEQYF. The CDR3, as DNA: TGCGCCAGCAGCCAAGACTCGACAGGGGGGTACGAGCAGTACTTC.

This clone was detected once. A read error is likely here: a far larger clone is one base away. The same CDR3 arises from other DNA sequences in this sample as well. CDR3 loop: CASSPSTDTQYF. The CDR3 nucleotides are TGTGCCAGCAGCCCTAGCACAGATACGCAGTATTTT. This chain links TRBV5-6 with TRBJ2-3; no reliable D call. CDR1 and CDR2 (germline): SGHDT, YYEEEE. Trimming pared 4 bases from V and 0 bases from J, leaving 3 bases between. The CDR3 is made up of 12 amino acids. Looking up the rest from reference TRBV5-6 and TRBJ2-3 gives the full variable domain: DAGVTQSPTHLIKTRGQQVTLRCSPKSGHDTVSWYQQALGQGPQFIFQYYEEEERQRGNFPDRFSGHQFPNYSSELNVNALLLGDSALYLCASSPSTDTQYFGPGTRLTVL.

This clone was seen a few times. V usage is TRBV27 and J usage is TRBJ1-5; 8 bases line up with TRBD1. With V trimmed by 5 bases and J by 2 bases, 8 bases remained unmatched. The CDR3 spans 16 residues. Germline CDR1 reads MNHEY; CDR2 reads SMNVEV (reference sequence). CDR3 protein: CASSPTDRGGNQPQHF. The CDR3 DNA is TGTGCCAGCAGTCCCACCGACAGGGGTGGCAATCAGCCCCAGCATTTT.

The chain carries TRBV19 and TRBJ1-1, with unresolved D. Trimming stripped 6 bases from V and 0 bases from J, with 11 bases between. Looked up from germline, CDR1 is LNHDA and CDR2 is SQIVND (reference sequence). There are 14 residues in the CDR3. The DNA for the CDR3 is TGTGCCAGTAGAGATACAGCCATGAACACTGAAGCTTTCTTT. Translation gives CASRDTAMNTEAFF.